This T cell receptor (beta chain) was recovered during a study of shared clonotypes between healthy human individuals. Overall study: The composition of the donors was a couple of women and a few men aged 18 to 49.

This clone has only a few counts. The CDR3 runs 14 residues. Germline values: CDR1 SGHRS, CDR2 YFSETQ. V lost 2 bases to trimming and J lost 3 bases, with 11 bases between them. At the deep level, the assay was run. TCRdb keeps only in-frame clones here, not all; method: immunoSEQ multiplex PCR. This sample has about 1.1 million clones, with 60% to 85% found just once. The chain employs TRBV5-1 and TRBJ2-5, with D maybe TRBD1 (6 bases). Specimen: memory CD4+ T cells from PBMCs. Sample subset: CD45RA-negative fraction. This sequence was found in a man aged 18 to 29 in good health. Some clones in this sample may be carry-over from other donors' samples. The CDR3 here is CASSFGTNEETQYF. CDR3 nucleotides: TGCGCCAGCAGCTTCGGGACAAATGAAGAGACCCAGTACTTC.